The 26 T cell receptor beta chains presented below share a single source sample, sequenced in a study of blood T cell repertoires in COVID-19. Assay used: immunoSEQ multiplex PCR; TCRdb lists only in-frame clones, some missing. The sample holds roughly 400,000 clones, approximately 89% seen once. Sequencing used PBMCs or T cells enriched from blood (not recorded which). The source is a woman aged 30 to 39 who had recovered from COVID-19.

The V gene is TRBV2, the J gene TRBJ1-5; D possibly corresponds to TRBD1 (6 bases). The CDR3 covers 17 residues. The V and J ends lost 7 bases and 4 bases respectively, with 23 bases between them. Looked up from germline, CDR1 is SNHLY and CDR2 is FYNNEI. As DNA, the CDR3 is TGTGCCAGCACGGGCCGGGCCACAGGGAGAGGGAATCAGCCCCAGCATTTT. Translation: CASTGRATGRGNQPQHF.

The rearrangement joins TRBV9 to TRBJ1-1; TRBD1 agrees at 9 bases. Germline-derived CDR1 and CDR2 are SGDLS and YYNGEE. The CDR3 totals 17 residues. V lost 2 bases and J lost 3; bases outside the gene matches: 11. The DNA of the CDR3 is TGTGCCAGCAGCGTCCGGTGGACAGGGGTGGGGGACACTGAAGCTTTCTTT. It encodes CASSVRWTGVGDTEAFF.

V usage is TRBV5-1 and J usage is TRBJ2-5, with 8 bases aligning to TRBD1. This CDR3 is built from 17 residues. The V gene's germline CDR1 is SGHRS and CDR2 YFSETQ. The ends lost 0 bases at V and 5 bases at J; junction bases unmatched: 12. The CDR3 DNA follows: TGCGCCAGCAGCTTGGCCATCGGGCCAGGGGGCGCGGAGACCCAGTACTTC. Translated, it gives CASSLAIGPGGAETQYF.

The V and J genes are TRBV2 and TRBJ1-4; D is uncertain. Trimming pared 0 bases from V and 4 bases from J, leaving 12 bases between. The germline gives CDR1 SNHLY, CDR2 FYNNEI. CDR3 length: 16 residues. The DNA of the CDR3 is TGTGCCAGCAGTGAAGCGCCCTTAGCGGGTAATGAAAAACTGTTTTTT. Translated, it gives CASSEAPLAGNEKLFF.

This sequence joins TRBV28 and TRBJ1-1; D might be TRBD1 (5 bases). V was trimmed by 4 bases and J by 4 bases, leaving 10 bases between them. This CDR3 spans 13 amino acids. Per germline, CDR1 MDHEN and CDR2 SYDVKM. CDR3 residues: CASSSGLGTEAFF. The CDR3 bases are TGTGCCAGCAGTTCAGGGTTGGGCACTGAAGCTTTCTTT.

The V gene is TRBV7-9, the J gene TRBJ2-7, with 8 nucleotides matching TRBD1. CDR1 and CDR2 from the germline V gene are SEHNR and FQNEAQ (reference sequence). The CDR3 has 13 amino acids. The junction had 2 bases not matched to a gene; V was cut back by 5 bases and J by 2 bases. In nucleotides, the CDR3 is TGTGCCAGCAGCCGGACAGGGCCCTACGAGCAGTACTTC. It is translated as CASSRTGPYEQYF.

This chain uses TRBV20-1 with TRBJ2-5; no reliable D call. V was pared by 5 bases and J by 2 bases, with 6 bases between. The CDR3 length is 11 residues. Looked up from germline, CDR1 is DFQATT and CDR2 is SNEGSKA (reference sequence). The CDR3 bases are TGCAGTGCTGAACAGCAAGAGACCCAGTACTTC. As protein: CSAEQQETQYF.

The chain employs TRBV19 and TRBJ1-5; 8 nucleotides agree with TRBD1. Germline CDR1 LNHDA, CDR2 SQIVND (reference sequence). V was clipped by 5 bases and J by 6 bases; unmatched bases: 12. The CDR3 has 16 residues. The CDR3 is CASSLIRWTGSQPQHF. CDR3 nucleotides: TGTGCCAGTAGTCTTATTCGATGGACAGGGTCTCAGCCCCAGCATTTT.

The V and J genes are TRBV7-6 and TRBJ1-2, with a tentative D call TRBD1 (5 bases). The germline gives CDR1 SGHVS, CDR2 FNYEAQ. Trimming shortened V by 5 bases and J by 3 bases, and 13 bases separated the two germline ends. This CDR3 has 14 amino acids. CDR3: CASSPSDSYYGYTF. Written as DNA, the CDR3 is TGTGCCAGCAGCCCCTCAGACAGCTACTATGGCTACACCTTC. Using reference TRBV7-6 and TRBJ1-2 for the parts outside the CDR3, the full variable domain is GAGVSQSPRYKVTKRGQDVALRCDPISGHVSLYWYRQALGQGPEFLTYFNYEAQQDKSGLPNDRFSAERPEGSISTLTIQRTEQRDSAMYRCASSPSDSYYGYTFGSGTRLTVV.

Concerning this clone: The same CDR3 arises from other DNA sequences in this sample as well. The chain joins TRBV7-9 to TRBJ2-2, with a possible D match to TRBD1 (6 bases). There are 15 residues in the CDR3. Trimming shortened V by 2 bases and J by 4 bases, and 11 bases separated the two germline ends. Germline V gene data show CDR1 as SEHNR and CDR2 as FQNEAQ (reference sequence). The CDR3 DNA reads as TGTGCCAGCAGCTTATCAGGGGCGGGCACCGGGGAGCTGTTTTTT. This encodes CASSLSGAGTGELFF.

This chain links TRBV14 with TRBJ2-3, with a weak D call TRBD2 (6 bases). V gave up 6 bases and J gave up 0 bases, with 16 bases separating them. The germline V gene encodes CDR1 SGHDN and CDR2 FVKESK. The CDR3 has 16 amino acids. CDR3: CASSNNWRASTDTQYF. The CDR3 DNA reads TGTGCCAGCAGTAACAACTGGAGGGCTAGCACAGATACGCAGTATTTT.

CDR3 sequence (DNA): TGTGCCAGCAGTTGGGGGACAATTTCGGGGTCCGGGGAGCTGTTTTTT. Encoded protein: CASSWGTISGSGELFF. The rearrangement joins TRBV27 to TRBJ2-2, with D perhaps TRBD1 (6 bases). The CDR3 is 16 residues long. V lost 4 bases, J lost 6 bases, and 18 bases lay in between. Looked up from germline, CDR1 is MNHEY and CDR2 is SMNVEV (reference sequence).

This rearrangement joins TRBV18 to TRBJ2-2; tentatively, D is TRBD1 (7 bases). CDR3 length equals 16 residues. CDR1 and CDR2 from the germline V gene are KGHSH and LQKENI. Trimming took 2 bases from V and 6 from J, leaving 16 bases between them. For the CDR3, the DNA is TGTGCCAGCTCACCAGGAGGGGGCATTCGTCCCGGGGAGCTGTTTTTT. Translation gives CASSPGGGIRPGELFF.

CDR3 DNA: TGTGCCAGCAGTTCGTACCGAGGACAGGGGCATCAGCCCCAGCATTTT. This sequence encodes CASSSYRGQGHQPQHF. The V gene is TRBV27, the J gene TRBJ1-5; 9 positions match TRBD1. Germline lookup yields CDR1 MNHEY and CDR2 SMNVEV (reference sequence). V shed 4 bases, J shed 5 bases, and the junction held 9 bases outside the gene matches. The CDR3 extends over 16 amino acids.

This chain uses TRBV28 with TRBJ2-5; 7 bases are a match to TRBD1. CDR3 size: 17 residues. The germline gives CDR1 MDHEN, CDR2 SYDVKM. The V gene end was trimmed by 4 bases and the J gene end by 3 bases; junction bases not matched to a gene: 14. DNA for the CDR3: TGTGCCAGCAGTTGGAATAGGGGGCGAAAGCGGAAAGAGACCCAGTACTTC. This sequence encodes CASSWNRGRKRKETQYF.

The V call is TRBV28, the J call TRBJ1-3; no definite D call. This CDR3 comprises 14 residues. Germline-derived CDR1 and CDR2 are MDHEN and SYDVKM. V lost 7 bases and J 0 bases, leaving 10 bases between the germline ends. The CDR3 sequence: CASITGASGNTIYF. The CDR3 nucleotides are TGTGCCAGCATTACGGGTGCCTCTGGAAACACCATATATTTT.

This clone was seen only a few times. The CDR3 region is CASSSVSWGLEAFF. The CDR3 DNA is TGTGCCAGCAGCTCCGTAAGTTGGGGGCTTGAAGCTTTCTTT. The V and J genes are TRBV7-9 and TRBJ1-1; a possible D gene is TRBD1 (6 bases). Between the trimmed V and J ends, which lost 4 bases and 7 bases, there was a span of 16 bases. Germline CDR1 and CDR2: SEHNR and FQNEAQ (reference sequence). CDR3 length equals 14 residues.

The chain employs TRBV2 and TRBJ1-3, with D hard to call. Deletions cut 2 bases from V and 4 bases from J, with 9 bases between. The germline CDR1 and CDR2 sequences are SNHLY and FYNNEI. The CDR3 totals 14 residues. CDR3 in DNA: TGTGCCAGCAGTGAAAGTCAACAGGGAAACACCATATATTTT. Amino acids: CASSESQQGNTIYF. The whole variable domain, filled in from reference TRBV2 and TRBJ1-3, reads EPEVTQTPSHQVTQMGQEVILRCVPISNHLYFYWYRQILGQKVEFLVSFYNNEISEKSEIFDDQFSVERPDGSNFTLKIRSTKLEDSAMYFCASSESQQGNTIYFGEGSWLTVV.

A few counts support this clone. This chain links TRBV25-1 with TRBJ2-5; 7 bases align to TRBD2. Unmatched junction bases numbered 17, after V lost 3 bases and J lost 4 bases. CDR1 and CDR2 from the germline V gene are MGHDK and SYGVNS. CDR3 size: 18 residues. This chain's CDR3 is CASSDRQPLAPAVETQYF. The DNA of the CDR3 is TGTGCCAGCAGTGACCGCCAACCACTAGCGCCGGCAGTAGAGACCCAGTACTTC.

This clone was seen a single time. The CDR3 DNA reads as TGTGCCAGCAGTCCCAGGGGAATGAGGGACACTGAAGCTTTCTTT. It codes for CASSPRGMRDTEAFF. The chain is built from TRBV6-6 and TRBJ1-1; weak D call: TRBD1 (6 bases). This CDR3 is built from 15 residues. V gave up 5 bases and J gave up 3 bases, with 16 bases separating them. The germline V gene encodes CDR1 MNHNY and CDR2 SVGAGI (reference sequence).

The rearrangement uses TRBV12-3 or TRBV12-4 and TRBJ1-2, with 7 nucleotides matching TRBD1. The CDR3 contains 13 residues. V gave up 5 bases and J gave up 6 bases; unmatched junction bases: 6. The CDR3 nucleotides read TGTGCCAGCAGTCCGAGGACAGGAGATGGCTACACCTTC. Its translation is CASSPRTGDGYTF.

The rearrangement links TRBV30 to TRBJ1-5, with TRBD1 matching 7 bases. V lost 2 bases and J lost 5; bases outside the gene matches: 21. Germline lookup yields CDR1 GTSNPN and CDR2 SVGIG (reference sequence). The CDR3 runs to 19 residues. The CDR3 DNA reads as TGTGCCTGGAGTCGAACCCACGGGCTAACCGGGACAGATGATCAGCCCCAGCATTTT. The encoded protein is CAWSRTHGLTGTDDQPQHF.

The J gene is TRBJ1-2, the V gene TRBV30, with D tentatively TRBD1 (5 bases). This CDR3 contains 11 residues. Trimming removed 6 bases from V and 6 bases from J, with 11 bases in between. CDR1 GTSNPN and CDR2 SVGIG come from the germline V gene (reference sequence). The CDR3 coding sequence is TGTGCCTGCGAGCGGGGGGATGGCTACACCTTC. Translation gives CACERGDGYTF.

CDR3 in amino acids: CASSLASNQPQHF. Written as DNA, the CDR3 is TGCGCCAGCAGCCTAGCTAGCAATCAGCCCCAGCATTTT. The chain joins TRBV5-1 to TRBJ1-5; the D is unclear. The CDR3 has 13 residues. Germline loops: CDR1 SGHRS, CDR2 YFSETQ. V lost 4 bases to trimming and J lost 0 bases, with 5 bases between them.

A few counts support this clone. This rearrangement joins TRBV9 to TRBJ2-3; 8 bases align to TRBD2. The V segment lost 0 bases and the J segment 5 bases; nucleotides outside the gene matches: 8. This CDR3 region has 16 residues. Germline V CDR1 and CDR2: SGDLS, YYNGEE. CDR3 DNA: TGTGCCAGCAGCGTAGCGGTCGGGGGGGCCTTAGATACGCAGTATTTT. As protein: CASSVAVGGALDTQYF.

V is TRBV19 and J is TRBJ1-2; weak D call: TRBD1 (5 bases). The germline V gene has CDR1 LNHDA and CDR2 SQIVND (reference sequence). V was pared by 9 bases and J by 5 bases, with 10 bases between. The length of the CDR3 is 11 residues. Here the CDR3 DNA reads TGTGCCAGCCGGGGGGTATATGGCTACACCTTC. Translated: CASRGVYGYTF.